This TCR beta chain derives from a study of Graves' ophthalmopathy and Graves' hyperthyroidism. V dropped 4 bases and J dropped 1; count of bases not matched to a gene: 4. This CDR3 comprises 16 residues. CDR1 is MGHDK and CDR2 is SYGVNS in the germline V gene. Study results and caveats: With 60% to 71% sensitivity and approximately 72% specificity, the model predicted ophthalmopathy progression.

Investigators amplified TCR beta CDR3 regions from RNA transcripts. The workflow started with a first-round RT-PCR run with HTBI primers and then moved on to a second-round multiplex PCR. TCRdb reprocessed the multiplex PCR reads with MiXCR, giving one entry per CDR3 protein. The sample yields 1 million to 1.3 million distinct CDR3 sequences, about two fifths seen once. In its sample, this clonotype was seen many times. Its antigen is unknown. Hyperthyroidism patients were newly diagnosed, ill under 2 months, and aged 18 to 65 years. V is TRBV25-1 and J is TRBJ2-6, with 7 nucleotides matching TRBD1. Source material: peripheral blood or thyroid tissue (not recorded which). The clonotype comes from an adult man with Graves' hyperthyroidism. The CDR3 sequence: CASSGDRESGANVLTF. Written as DNA, the CDR3 is TGTGCCAGCAGTGGAGACAGGGAGTCTGGGGCCAACGTCCTGACTTTC.